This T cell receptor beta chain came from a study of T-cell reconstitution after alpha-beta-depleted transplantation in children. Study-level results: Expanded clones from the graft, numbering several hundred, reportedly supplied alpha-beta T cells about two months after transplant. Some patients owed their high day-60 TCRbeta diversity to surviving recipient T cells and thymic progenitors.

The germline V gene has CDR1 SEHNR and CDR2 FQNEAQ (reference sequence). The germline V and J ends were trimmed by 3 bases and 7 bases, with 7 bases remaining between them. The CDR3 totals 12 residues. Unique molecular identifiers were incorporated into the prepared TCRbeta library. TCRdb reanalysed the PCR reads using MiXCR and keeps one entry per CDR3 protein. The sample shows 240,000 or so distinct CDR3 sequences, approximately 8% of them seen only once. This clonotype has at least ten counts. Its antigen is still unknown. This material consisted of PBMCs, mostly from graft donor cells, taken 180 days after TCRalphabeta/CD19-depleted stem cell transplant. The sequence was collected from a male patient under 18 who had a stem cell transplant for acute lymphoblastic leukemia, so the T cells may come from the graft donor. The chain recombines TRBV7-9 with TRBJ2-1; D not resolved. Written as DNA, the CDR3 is TGTGCCAGCAGCTTCCCATTGAATGAGCAGTTCTTC. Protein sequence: CASSFPLNEQFF.